This TCR beta chain emerged from a study of T cells in Graves' hyperthyroidism and ophthalmopathy. Study-level points and caveats: From stable hyperthyroidism, ophthalmopathy was separated by a 13 V-J model.

As to this clonotype: Its antigen is currently unknown.

TCR beta CDR3 region amplification was performed from RNA transcripts. TCR CDR3 regions were first amplified by RT-PCR with HTBI primers. TCRdb ran MiXCR on the multiplex PCR reads and lists one entry per CDR3 protein. The sample gives about 740,000 distinct CDR3 sequences, 14% of which show up once; approximately 10% is in the top ten. This receptor was taken from a woman younger than 30 with Graves' hyperthyroidism. Material: blood.

The CDR3 DNA reads as TGTGCCAGCAGTTCAGTAACAGGGGGCTCTTTTACTAACTATGGCTACACCTTC. As protein: CASSSVTGGSFTNYGYTF. The chain links TRBV28 to TRBJ1-2; 9 bases map to TRBD1. The CDR3 sequence is 18 residues long. From germline, CDR1 is MDHEN and CDR2 SYDVKM. J lost 0 bases, V lost 4 bases, and 12 bases had no gene match.